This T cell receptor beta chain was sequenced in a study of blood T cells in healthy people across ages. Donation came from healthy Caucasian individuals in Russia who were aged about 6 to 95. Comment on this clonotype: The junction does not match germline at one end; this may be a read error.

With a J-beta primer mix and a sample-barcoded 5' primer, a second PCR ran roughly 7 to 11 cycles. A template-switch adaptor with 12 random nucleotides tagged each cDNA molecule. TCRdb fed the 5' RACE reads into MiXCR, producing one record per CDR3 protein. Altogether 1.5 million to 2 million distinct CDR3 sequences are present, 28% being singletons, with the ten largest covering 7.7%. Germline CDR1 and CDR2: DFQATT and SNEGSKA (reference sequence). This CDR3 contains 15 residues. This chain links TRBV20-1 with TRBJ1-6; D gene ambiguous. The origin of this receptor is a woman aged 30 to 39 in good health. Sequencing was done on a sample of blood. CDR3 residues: CGARGQVEVSSPLHF. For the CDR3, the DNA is TGCGGTGCTAGAGGGCAGGTGGAAGTCAGTTCACCCCTCCACTTT.